The T cell receptor (beta chain) described here comes from a study of blood T cells in healthy people across ages. Overall study findings and caveats: Naive CD4+ cell counts and diversity both ran higher in long-lived than in aged donors. A strong correlation was found between TCR beta diversity and the percentage of naive T cells.

Looked up from germline, CDR1 is DFQATT and CDR2 is SNEGSKA (reference sequence). The V end was cut by 3 bases, the J end by 5 bases, with 23 bases between. The CDR3 contains 18 residues. For this clonotype: Antigen: not known.

A sample-barcoded 5' primer and a J-beta primer mix were used in a second PCR of roughly 7 to 11 cycles. Every molecule of cDNA carried a tag from a template-switch adaptor with 12 random nucleotides. TCRdb passed the 5' RACE reads through MiXCR, listing each CDR3 protein once. The sample lists 800,000 to 950,000 distinct CDR3 sequences; around 49% were seen once. The sequencing sample was made of blood. This chain joins TRBV20-1 and TRBJ2-6; D is possibly TRBD2 (6 bases). The receptor comes from a man aged 25 to 40 in good health. The CDR3 DNA reads TGCAGTGCTAGTCACAGTGGGGGATCTCTAGCGTGGGCCAACGTCCTGACTTTC. Its protein product is CSASHSGGSLAWANVLTF.